This T cell receptor beta chain was identified during a study of graft-versus-host responses after intestinal transplantation (dated by TCRdb to the early 2020s). Context from the whole study: The transplants that recipients got were multivisceral, liver-intestinal, or isolated intestinal. To identify alloreactive clones, pre-transplant mixed lymphocyte reaction products were sequenced and then compared with unstimulated pre-transplant donor and recipient T cells. Anti-thymocyte globulin induction was given to all recipients, followed by maintenance tacrolimus and steroids for 3 to 4 years. A cohort of about two dozen intestinal transplant recipients, including one retransplant, was enrolled, and 3 patients lacking pretransplant specimens were excluded. Rather than being sequenced by the commercial service, samples from a few later patients were sequenced in-house on an Illumina MiSeq and processed with MiXCR. A peak of at least 4% donor T cells among recipient peripheral blood mononuclear cells was the definition used for donor T cell macrochimerism. Bulk TCR-beta CDR3 sequencing was used to track graft-versus-host and host-versus-graft alloreactive T cell clones in the graft, circulation and bone marrow after intestinal transplantation.

The library was prepared using the immunoSEQ multiplex PCR assay. For most patients, genomic DNA was isolated with the Qiagen DNeasy Blood and Tissue Kit and shipped frozen to Adaptive Biotechnologies for TCR sequencing. Adaptive Biotechnologies carried out high-throughput TCR-beta CDR3 sequencing of genomic DNA for most patients. The published analysis was carried out like this. TCR sequencing data for around 20 patients were retrieved from Adaptive's ImmunoSEQ software; three other patients were processed with MiXCR and VDJtools. CD4 versus CD8 sorting errors were corrected by removing sequences found in both subsets at a frequency ratio below 5:1. Because the origin of CDR3 nucleotide sequences shared between donor and recipient could not be assigned, those sequences were removed. Alloreactive clones required at least 2-fold expansion over unstimulated cells and minimum CFSE-low frequency of 0.002% (template counts) or 0.001% (read counts). Mappable clones were those detected in sequenced pre-transplant spleen, lymph node, or MLR CFSE-low populations of the donor or recipient. Cumulative frequency of alloreactive clones was calculated as a percentage of all sequences weighted by copy number. The table was pulled from immuneACCESS by TCRdb, which kept in-frame rearrangements only. Such tables lose some clones; where checked, under half of the loss comes from unresolved V genes, and the rest has no known cause. The V and J calls and clone size come from that table; D and trimming were worked out from the DNA. A total of some 92,000 clones appear in this sample, roughly 92% of them only once. Around 0.33% of the sample rests with the top ten.

Details on this clone: Which antigen it targets is not known. Per-nucleotide qualities are absent, and no much larger clonotype sits a single base away.

The CDR1 and CDR2 encoded by the germline V gene are KGHSH and LQKENI. The CDR3 runs 19 residues from the cysteine to the phenylalanine. Only the CDR3 region is kept as DNA, spanning 57 bases read in frame from base 1. The germline ends are 24 bases apart after V is trimmed by 4 bases and J by 2 bases. The paper as a whole reports these results and caveats: The relatively low number and heterogeneity of intestinal transplant patients limited the conclusions. Early after transplant, peak levels of circulating GvH clones were associated with declines in HvG clones. GvH clones were found in recipient bone marrow, and some of the GvH clones appeared earlier in ileal mucosa or blood, which is consistent with an intestinal mucosal origin. Patients with donor T cell macrochimerism had high GvH to HvG T cell clonal ratios in their allografts.

What the time point label conveys for this sample: cells obtained before transplantation from donor or recipient. CD3+CD4+ and CD3+CD8+ populations were FACS-sorted from unstimulated pre-transplant donor and recipient cells taken from spleen or lymph nodes. Rearrangement joined TRBV18 to TRBJ1-3; TRBD1 is perhaps the D gene, given 5 matching bases. The sequencing used unstimulated CD4+ T cells sorted from spleen or lymph node cells, collected before intestinal transplant. This receptor was obtained from a human donor who received an intestinal transplant. Here is the DNA: TGTGCCAGCTCACACCTCAAGCAGACAGTCAATTCGACTGGAAACACCATATATTTT. Translated, this is CASSHLKQTVNSTGNTIYF.